This paragraph reports one TCR beta chain. The same CDR3 arises from other DNA sequences in this sample as well. Per the original data handling: From reference gene primer amplification, estimates of nucleated cell counts were derived. The method was immunoSEQ multiplex PCR; TCRdb's version includes in-frame clones alone and lacks a portion of them. V and J calls and clone size are as listed in that table; D and trimming were resolved from the DNA. The sample includes 140,000 to 150,000 clones, around 81% of them seen just once. Germline values: CDR1 SGHRS, CDR2 YFSETQ. The germline V and J ends were trimmed by 0 bases and 2 bases, with 5 bases remaining between them. CDR3 length: 13 residues. The data are from a study of blood T cell repertoires in COVID-19. In the study overall: Samples representing acute and convalescent COVID-19 were sourced from the United States, Italy and Spain. From T cells, B-cell-depleted T cells, or PBMCs came the material, which was cDNA or gDNA.

The sequence derives from a human donor in a cohort sampled during active COVID-19. The J gene is TRBJ1-1, the V gene TRBV5-1; D remains ambiguous. The sequenced material came from peripheral blood. This CDR3 is CASSLAGNTEAFF. The CDR3 DNA reads TGCGCCAGCAGCTTGGCAGGAAACACTGAAGCTTTCTTT. The variable domain in full, with the rest retrieved from reference TRBV5-1 and TRBJ1-1, is KAGVTQTPRYLIKTRGQQVTLSCSPISGHRSVSWYQQTPGQGLQFLFEYFSETQRNKGNFPGRFSGRQFSNSRSEMNVSTLELGDSALYLCASSLAGNTEAFFGQGTRLTVV.